These 17 T cell receptor beta chains share one sample of origin, sequenced in a study of cytomegalovirus exposure and HLA in healthy donors. This PCR relied on a set of 60 Vbeta primers and 13 Jbeta primers. The data were produced by immunoSEQ multiplex PCR, yet TCRdb's version contains in-frame clones alone and is incomplete. This sample carries 70,000 or so clones, about nine tenths of them seen once, and the ten largest clones take 2%. The sample was PBMCs. The receptors come from a woman aged 25 to 39 in good health and CMV-seronegative.

The rearrangement uses TRBV29-1 and TRBJ2-1; TRBD2 aligns across 10 bases. Germline lookup yields CDR1 SQVTM and CDR2 ANQGSEA. The J segment lost 0 bases and the V segment lost 6 bases, leaving 11 bases of the junction unmatched. This CDR3 is 17 amino acids long. The CDR3: CSVNPTTSGFSYNEQFF. CDR3 bases: TGCAGCGTGAACCCCACGACTAGCGGGTTCTCCTACAATGAGCAGTTCTTC.

This chain connects TRBV7-3 to TRBJ2-3; 11 bases line up with TRBD2. Germline V lookup: CDR1 SGHTA, CDR2 FQGTGA. Unmatched junction bases numbered 5, after V lost 0 bases and J lost 0 bases. This CDR3 is 18 amino acids long. The CDR3 bases are TGTGCCAGCAGCTTAACGGGACTAGCGGTCTCTAGCACAGATACGCAGTATTTT. It specifies CASSLTGLAVSSTDTQYF.

This clone was detected only once. The chain recombines TRBV4-1 with TRBJ2-7; 10 bases line up with TRBD1. Trimming at V came to 4 bases and at J to 3 bases, leaving 6 bases not matched to a gene. CDR3 size: 15 residues. CDR1 and CDR2 (germline): MGHRA, YSYEKL. CDR3: CASSRGTGDNYEQYF. In nucleotides, the CDR3 is TGCGCCAGCAGCCGAGGGACAGGGGATAACTACGAGCAGTACTTC.

This clone was seen more than once but under ten times. The chain carries TRBV4-3 and TRBJ2-1, with D perhaps matching TRBD2 (5 bases). Germline loops: CDR1 LGHNA, CDR2 YSLEER. The CDR3 runs to 17 residues. V was clipped by 0 bases and J by 0 bases, with 12 bases between them. The CDR3 nucleotides read TGCGCCAGCAGCCAAGATCAGGAGCGGAGCTCCTACAATGAGCAGTTCTTC. Translated: CASSQDQERSSYNEQFF.

This chain connects TRBV19 to TRBJ1-2; possible D gene TRBD1, 5 bases. Germline loops: CDR1 LNHDA, CDR2 SQIVND (reference sequence). V gave up 5 bases and J gave up 3 bases, with 10 bases separating them. The CDR3 runs to 13 residues. The CDR3 region has the DNA TGTGCCAGTAGTCCCAGGGCTGACTATGGCTACACCTTC. This translates into CASSPRADYGYTF.

V usage is TRBV4-3 and J usage is TRBJ1-6, with no clear D. Trimming removed 2 bases from V and 0 bases from J, with 8 bases in between. CDR1 is LGHNA, CDR2 YSLEER, per germline. The CDR3 loop spans 16 amino acids. CDR3 nucleotides: TGCGCCAGCAGCCAATTAAGGAGCTCCTATAATTCACCCCTCCACTTT. Its protein is CASSQLRSSYNSPLHF.

This chain connects TRBV7-2 to TRBJ2-2, with 7 bases fitting TRBD2. V shed 1 base and J 1 base; nucleotides not matched to a gene: 6. Germline loops: CDR1 SGHTA, CDR2 FQGNSA. The CDR3 length is 17 residues. The CDR3 DNA sequence: TGTGCCAGCAGCTTAGGACTTAGCGGGCTGAACACCGGGGAGCTGTTTTTT. Translating gives CASSLGLSGLNTGELFF.

The genes are TRBV5-1 and TRBJ2-1, with no clear D. From germline, CDR1 is SGHRS and CDR2 YFSETQ. The CDR3 contains 15 residues. V was pared by 4 bases and J by 0 bases, with 11 bases between. CDR3 sequence (DNA): TGCGCCAGCAGCCCCACTCCGAGCTCCTACAATGAGCAGTTCTTC. This gives the protein CASSPTPSSYNEQFF.

This sequence joins TRBV25-1 and TRBJ2-1, with TRBD2 matching 11 bases. The V gene's germline CDR1 is MGHDK and CDR2 SYGVNS. The CDR3 spans 15 residues. Unmatched junction bases numbered 4, after V lost 3 bases and J lost 6 bases. CDR3 sequence reads: CASSDIAGGPNEQFF. For the CDR3, the DNA is TGTGCCAGCAGTGACATAGCGGGAGGGCCCAATGAGCAGTTCTTC.

The chain's CDR3 is CAWKTRTSRYNEQFF. CDR3 nucleotides: TGTGCCTGGAAGACCAGGACTAGCCGCTACAATGAGCAGTTCTTC. The V and J genes are TRBV30 and TRBJ2-1; 8 nucleotides match TRBD2. Losses at the gene ends were 4 bases for V and 3 bases for J; bases not matched to a gene: 8. The CDR3 runs 15 residues. Germline assignment: CDR1 GTSNPN and CDR2 SVGIG (reference sequence). Full variable domain (outside the CDR3, taken from reference TRBV30 and TRBJ2-1): SQTIHQWPATLVQPVGSPLSLECTVEGTSNPNLYWYRQAAGRGLQLLFYSVGIGQISSEVPQNLSASRPQDRQFILSSKKLLLSDSGFYLCAWKTRTSRYNEQFFGPGTRLTVL.

The chain combines TRBV5-5 with TRBJ2-2, with TRBD2 identical over 9 bases. CDR1 and CDR2 (germline): SGHKS, YYEKEE (reference sequence). This CDR3 has 19 residues. V trimming: 0 bases; J trimming: 0 bases; junction bases outside the gene matches: 9. The CDR3 loop is CASSLGGSGGPANTGELFF. The DNA of the CDR3 is TGTGCCAGCAGCTTGGGGGGTAGCGGGGGCCCCGCGAACACCGGGGAGCTGTTTTTT.

The chain combines TRBV27 with TRBJ2-5; the match to TRBD1 covers 7 bases. The length of the CDR3 is 14 residues. The J segment lost 2 bases and the V segment lost 0 bases, leaving 0 bases of the junction unmatched. Looked up from germline, CDR1 is MNHEY and CDR2 is SMNVEV (reference sequence). CDR3 nucleotide sequence: TGTGCCAGCAGTTTATCGGGACAGCAAGAGACCCAGTACTTC. Translation gives CASSLSGQQETQYF.

CDR3 DNA: TGTGCCAGCAGCGGCGGGACAGGGGTCCCTATGAACACTGAAGCTTTCTTT. Translation gives CASSGGTGVPMNTEAFF. The rearrangement joins TRBV4-2 to TRBJ1-1, with 10 bases fitting TRBD1. Per the germline V gene, CDR1 is LGHNA and CDR2 is YNFKEQ. The CDR3 has 17 amino acids. Trimming took 5 bases from V and 0 from J; bases not matched to a gene: 9.

V gene TRBV30 combines with J gene TRBJ2-5, with 9 positions matching TRBD2. CDR3 size: 14 residues. The ends lost 2 bases at V and 5 bases at J; junction bases unmatched: 6. Germline-derived CDR1 and CDR2 are GTSNPN and SVGIG (reference sequence). The CDR3: CAWSSGGRGETQYF. The CDR3 bases are TGTGCCTGGAGTAGCGGGGGGCGCGGGGAGACCCAGTACTTC.

J is TRBJ2-5 and V is TRBV7-3; perhaps TRBD2 as D (6 bases). The germline V gene encodes CDR1 SGHTA and CDR2 FQGTGA. V shed 8 bases and J shed 2 bases, with 12 bases lying between them. The CDR3 totals 13 residues. CDR3 nucleotide sequence: TGTGCCAGCTCCCAGGGACTTCAAGAGACCCAGTACTTC. Encoded protein: CASSQGLQETQYF.

The chain joins TRBV11-2 to TRBJ1-5; 7 bases map to TRBD1. CDR3 size: 16 residues. The germline gives CDR1 SGHAT, CDR2 FQNNGV. V dropped 5 bases and J dropped 4; count of bases not matched to a gene: 11. The CDR3 nucleotides are TGTGCCAGCAGCCCCGCCACAGGGGACCCTAATCAGCCCCAGCATTTT. Amino acids: CASSPATGDPNQPQHF.

The chain carries TRBV19 and TRBJ2-7, with D perhaps TRBD1 (6 bases). The CDR3 covers 15 residues. V lost 5 bases and J 2 bases, leaving 16 bases between the germline ends. The germline V gene has CDR1 LNHDA and CDR2 SQIVND (reference sequence). Here the CDR3 DNA reads TGTGCCAGTAGTGTCGGAAGGGGGTCGGCCTACGAGCAGTACTTC. Protein product: CASSVGRGSAYEQYF.